This entry is about one TCR beta chain. This sample is part of a study of blood T cell repertoires in COVID-19. Study-level background: Whether acute or convalescent, the COVID-19 samples came from the United States, Italy and Spain.

Sequencing was performed with immunoSEQ multiplex PCR; in TCRdb, only in-frame clones are kept and a portion is missing. The table has 50,000 or so clones, around 80% seen once. This receptor was identified in a man between 50 and 59 years old with acute or convalescent COVID-19. The sequenced sample consisted of peripheral blood.

The CDR3 nucleotides are TGTGCCAGCAGTCTCCTCTCCTACGAGCAGTACTTC. Translated: CASSLLSYEQYF. This chain joins TRBV12-3 or TRBV12-4 and TRBJ2-7, with D hard to call. The V and J ends lost 5 bases and 0 bases respectively, with 5 bases between them. This CDR3 is 12 amino acids long.